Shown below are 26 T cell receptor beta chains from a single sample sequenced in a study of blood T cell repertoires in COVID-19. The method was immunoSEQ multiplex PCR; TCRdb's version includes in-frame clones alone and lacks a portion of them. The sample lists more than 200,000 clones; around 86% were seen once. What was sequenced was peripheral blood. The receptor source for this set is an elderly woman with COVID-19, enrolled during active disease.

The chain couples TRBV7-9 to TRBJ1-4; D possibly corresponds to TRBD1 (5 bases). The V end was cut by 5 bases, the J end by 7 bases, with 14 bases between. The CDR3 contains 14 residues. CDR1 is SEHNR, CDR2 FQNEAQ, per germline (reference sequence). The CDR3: CASSNQGGFEKLFF. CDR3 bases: TGTGCCAGCAGCAACCAGGGAGGATTTGAAAAACTGTTTTTT. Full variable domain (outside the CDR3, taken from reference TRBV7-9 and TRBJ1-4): DTGVSQNPRHKITKRGQNVTFRCDPISEHNRLYWYRQTLGQGPEFLTYFQNEAQLEKSRLLSDRFSAERPKGSFSTLEIQRTEQGDSAMYLCASSNQGGFEKLFFGSGTQLSVL.

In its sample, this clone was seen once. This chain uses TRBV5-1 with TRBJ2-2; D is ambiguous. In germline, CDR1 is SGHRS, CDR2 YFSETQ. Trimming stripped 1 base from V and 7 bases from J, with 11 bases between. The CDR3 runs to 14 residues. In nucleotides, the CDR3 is TGCGCCAGCAGCTTGAATTTAATTATCGGGGAGCTGTTTTTT. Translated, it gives CASSLNLIIGELFF.

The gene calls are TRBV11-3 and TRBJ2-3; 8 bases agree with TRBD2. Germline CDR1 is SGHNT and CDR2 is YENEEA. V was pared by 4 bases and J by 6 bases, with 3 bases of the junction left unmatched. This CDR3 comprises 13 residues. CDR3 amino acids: CASSSPSGDTQYF. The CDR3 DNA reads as TGTGCCAGCAGCTCTCCTAGCGGGGATACGCAGTATTTT.

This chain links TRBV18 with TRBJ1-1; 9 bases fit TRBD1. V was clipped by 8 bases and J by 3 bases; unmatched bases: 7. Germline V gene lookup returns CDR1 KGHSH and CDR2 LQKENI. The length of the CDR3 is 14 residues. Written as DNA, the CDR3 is TGTGCCAGCACTCACAGGGGGCTGGACACTGAAGCTTTCTTT. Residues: CASTHRGLDTEAFF.

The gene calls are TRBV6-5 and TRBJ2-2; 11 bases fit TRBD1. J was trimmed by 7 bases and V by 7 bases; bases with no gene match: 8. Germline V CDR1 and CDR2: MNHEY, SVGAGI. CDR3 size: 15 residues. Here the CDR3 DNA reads TGTGCCAGCATGCTGAGGACAGGGGGCCTCGGGGAGCTGTTTTTT. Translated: CASMLRTGGLGELFF.

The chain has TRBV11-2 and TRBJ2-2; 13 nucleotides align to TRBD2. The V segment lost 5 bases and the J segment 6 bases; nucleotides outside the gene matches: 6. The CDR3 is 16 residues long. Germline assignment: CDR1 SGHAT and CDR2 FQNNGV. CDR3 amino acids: CASSPTSGGAPGELFF. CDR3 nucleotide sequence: TGTGCCAGCAGCCCCACTAGCGGGGGGGCCCCCGGGGAGCTGTTTTTT.

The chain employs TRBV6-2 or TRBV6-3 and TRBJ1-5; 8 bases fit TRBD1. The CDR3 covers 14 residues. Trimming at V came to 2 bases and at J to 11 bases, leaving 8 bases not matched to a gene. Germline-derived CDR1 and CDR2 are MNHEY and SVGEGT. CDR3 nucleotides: TGTGCCAGCAGTTACCCAAGTGGACAGGGCTCCCAGCATTTT. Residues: CASSYPSGQGSQHF.

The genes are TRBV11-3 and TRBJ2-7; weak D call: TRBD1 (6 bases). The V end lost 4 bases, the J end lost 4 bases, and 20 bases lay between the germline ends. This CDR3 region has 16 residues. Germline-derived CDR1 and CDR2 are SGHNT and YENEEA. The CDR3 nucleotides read TGTGCCAGCAGCTCACGTTCACAGGGTATACGGTACGAGCAGTACTTC. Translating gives CASSSRSQGIRYEQYF.

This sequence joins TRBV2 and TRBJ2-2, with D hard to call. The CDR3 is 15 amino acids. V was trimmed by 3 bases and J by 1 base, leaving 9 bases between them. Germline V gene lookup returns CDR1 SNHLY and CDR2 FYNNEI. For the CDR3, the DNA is TGTGCCAGCAGTGACGATCCGGGGAACACCGGGGAGCTGTTTTTT. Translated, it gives CASSDDPGNTGELFF.

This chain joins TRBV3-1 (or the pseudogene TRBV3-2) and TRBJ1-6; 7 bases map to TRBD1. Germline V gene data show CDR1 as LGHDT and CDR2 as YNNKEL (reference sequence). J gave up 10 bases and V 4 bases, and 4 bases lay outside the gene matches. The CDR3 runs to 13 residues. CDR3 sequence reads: CASSRQGDSPLHF. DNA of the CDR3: TGTGCCAGCAGCCGGCAGGGGGACTCACCCCTCCACTTT.

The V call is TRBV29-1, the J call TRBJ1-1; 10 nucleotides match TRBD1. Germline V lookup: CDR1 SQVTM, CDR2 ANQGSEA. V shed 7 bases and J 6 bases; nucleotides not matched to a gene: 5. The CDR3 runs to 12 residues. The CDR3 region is CSGDGQGAEAFF. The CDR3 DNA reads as TGCAGCGGTGACGGACAGGGGGCTGAAGCTTTCTTT.

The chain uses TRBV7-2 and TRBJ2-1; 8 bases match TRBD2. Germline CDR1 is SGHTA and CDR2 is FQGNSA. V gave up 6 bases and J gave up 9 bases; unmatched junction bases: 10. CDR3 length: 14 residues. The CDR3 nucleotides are TGTGCCAGCAGGATTACGGGAGGGCCAAGTGAGCAGTTCTTC. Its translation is CASRITGGPSEQFF.

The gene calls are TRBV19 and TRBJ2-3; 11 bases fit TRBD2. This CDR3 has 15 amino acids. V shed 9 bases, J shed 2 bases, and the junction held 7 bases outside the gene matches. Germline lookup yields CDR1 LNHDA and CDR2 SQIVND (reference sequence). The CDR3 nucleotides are TGTGCCAGCCAAAGGACTAGCGGGTCCACAGATACGCAGTATTTT. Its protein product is CASQRTSGSTDTQYF.

Here the CDR3 DNA reads TGTGCCAGCAGCGTAGGAGTAGCGAAAGATACGCAGTATTTT. Amino acids: CASSVGVAKDTQYF. The genes are TRBV9 and TRBJ2-3, with D perhaps TRBD2 (5 bases). Deletions cut 0 bases from V and 5 bases from J, with 10 bases between. CDR3 length: 14 residues. CDR1 is SGDLS, CDR2 YYNGEE, per germline.

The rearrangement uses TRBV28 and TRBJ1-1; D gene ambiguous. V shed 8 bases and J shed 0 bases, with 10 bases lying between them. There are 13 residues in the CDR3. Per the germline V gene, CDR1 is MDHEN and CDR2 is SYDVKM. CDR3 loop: CASGRFMNTEAFF. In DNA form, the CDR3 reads TGTGCCAGCGGTCGGTTCATGAACACTGAAGCTTTCTTT. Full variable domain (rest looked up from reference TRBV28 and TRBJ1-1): DVKVTQSSRYLVKRTGEKVFLECVQDMDHENMFWYRQDPGLGLRLIYFSYDVKMKEKGDIPEGYSVSREKKERFSLILESASTNQTSMYLCASGRFMNTEAFFGQGTRLTVV.

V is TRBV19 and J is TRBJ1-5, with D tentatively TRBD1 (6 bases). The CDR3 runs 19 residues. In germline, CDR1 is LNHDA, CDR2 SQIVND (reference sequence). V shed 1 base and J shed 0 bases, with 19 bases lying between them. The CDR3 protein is CASSIAAGAGAHSNQPQHF. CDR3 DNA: TGTGCCAGTAGTATAGCCGCGGGGGCGGGGGCCCATAGCAATCAGCCCCAGCATTTT.

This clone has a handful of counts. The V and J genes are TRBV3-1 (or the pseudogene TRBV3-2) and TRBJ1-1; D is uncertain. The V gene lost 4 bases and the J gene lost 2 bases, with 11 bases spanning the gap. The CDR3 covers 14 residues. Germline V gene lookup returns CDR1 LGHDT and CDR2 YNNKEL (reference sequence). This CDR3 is CASSPSRGNTEAFF. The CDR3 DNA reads TGTGCCAGCAGCCCGTCTAGAGGAAACACTGAAGCTTTCTTT.

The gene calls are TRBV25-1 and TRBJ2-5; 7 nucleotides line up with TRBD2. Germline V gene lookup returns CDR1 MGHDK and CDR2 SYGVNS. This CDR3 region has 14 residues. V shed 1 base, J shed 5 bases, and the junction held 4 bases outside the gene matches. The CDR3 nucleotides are TGTGCCAGCAGTGAATGGGGGGGGAGGGAGACCCAGTACTTC. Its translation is CASSEWGGRETQYF.

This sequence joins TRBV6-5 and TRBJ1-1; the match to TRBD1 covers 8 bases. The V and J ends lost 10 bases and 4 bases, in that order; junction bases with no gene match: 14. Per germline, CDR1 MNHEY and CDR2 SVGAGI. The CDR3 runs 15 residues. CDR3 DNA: TGTGCCACTGGGGGGGACGGACAGGGAGGCACTGAAGCTTTCTTT. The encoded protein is CATGGDGQGGTEAFF.

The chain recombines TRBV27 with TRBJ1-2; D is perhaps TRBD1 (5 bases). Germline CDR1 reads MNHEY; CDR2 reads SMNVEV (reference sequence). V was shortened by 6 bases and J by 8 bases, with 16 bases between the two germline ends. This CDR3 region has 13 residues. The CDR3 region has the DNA TGTGCCAGCAGATTAGACAGCCGGGAGGGCTACACCTTC. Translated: CASRLDSREGYTF.

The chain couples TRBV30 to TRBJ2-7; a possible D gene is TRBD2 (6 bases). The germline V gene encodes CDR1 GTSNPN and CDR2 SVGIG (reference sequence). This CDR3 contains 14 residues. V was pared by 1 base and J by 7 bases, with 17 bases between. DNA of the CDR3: TGTGCCTGGAGTGCACTGGCGGGGAGTCGTGAGCAGTACTTC. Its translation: CAWSALAGSREQYF.

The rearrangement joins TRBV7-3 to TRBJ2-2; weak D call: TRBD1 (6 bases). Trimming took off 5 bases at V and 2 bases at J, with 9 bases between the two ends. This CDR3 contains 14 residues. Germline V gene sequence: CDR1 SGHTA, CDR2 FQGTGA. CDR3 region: CASSEQGNTGELFF. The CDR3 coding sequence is TGTGCCAGCAGCGAACAGGGAAACACCGGGGAGCTGTTTTTT.

The DNA of the CDR3 is TGTGCCACCAGCAGAGACCGGGTCCCGGCGGGTTACGAGCAGTACTTC. This encodes CATSRDRVPAGYEQYF. The rearrangement joins TRBV15 to TRBJ2-7; a possible D gene is TRBD2 (5 bases). The V end was cut by 0 bases, the J end by 4 bases, with 16 bases between. CDR3 size: 16 residues. Germline V lookup: CDR1 LNHNV, CDR2 YYDKDF (reference sequence).

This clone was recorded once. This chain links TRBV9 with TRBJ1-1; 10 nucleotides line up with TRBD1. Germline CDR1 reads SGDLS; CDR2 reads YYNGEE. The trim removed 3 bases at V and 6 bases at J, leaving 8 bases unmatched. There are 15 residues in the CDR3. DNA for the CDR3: TGTGCCAGCAGCGGCCGACAGGGGGCTTTCGCTGAAGCTTTCTTT. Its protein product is CASSGRQGAFAEAFF.

The CDR3 coding sequence is TGTGCCAGCACCCCGGGACAGACCTATTCTGGCTACACCTTC. The encoded protein is CASTPGQTYSGYTF. The J gene is TRBJ1-2, the V gene TRBV2; TRBD1 agrees at 7 bases. The CDR3 is 14 residues long. In germline, CDR1 is SNHLY, CDR2 FYNNEI. J gave up 7 bases and V 7 bases, and 12 bases lay outside the gene matches.

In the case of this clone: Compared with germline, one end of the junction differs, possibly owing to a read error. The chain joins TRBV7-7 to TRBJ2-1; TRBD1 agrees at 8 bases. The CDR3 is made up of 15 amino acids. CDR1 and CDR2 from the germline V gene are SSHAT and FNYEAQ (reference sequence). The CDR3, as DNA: TGTGCTAGCAGCTTAGACAGGGGAGCGGGCAATGAGCAGTTCTTC. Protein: CASSLDRGAGNEQFF.